The clone carrying this TCR beta chain was detected ten times or more. The germline gives CDR1 SGHRS, CDR2 YFSETQ. V dropped 1 base and J dropped 1 base, with 5 bases sitting between them. CDR3 length: 14 residues. Among the patients, none had received any treatment before thyroid surgery. These data belong to a study of metastatic and nonmetastatic thyroid tumors. Overall study: Patients with malignant and benign thyroid disease provided blood and tumor or nodule tissue, whose repertoires were compared.

TCRdb reanalyzed the PCR reads with MiXCR. The sample contains about 35,000 clones, approximately 20% of which appear only once. The rearrangement uses TRBV5-1 and TRBJ2-2; no clear D. The clonotype comes from a female donor with papillary thyroid cancer or a benign thyroid nodule (not recorded which). Some clones in this sample may be carry-over from other donors' samples. Sequences were obtained from blood. As DNA, the CDR3 is TGCGCCAGCAGCTTGCTCGGGAACACCGGGGAGCTGTTTTTT. This encodes CASSLLGNTGELFF. Variable domain in full (rest from reference TRBV5-1 and TRBJ2-2): KAGVTQTPRYLIKTRGQQVTLSCSPISGHRSVSWYQQTPGQGLQFLFEYFSETQRNKGNFPGRFSGRQFSNSRSEMNVSTLELGDSALYLCASSLLGNTGELFFGEGSRLTVL.